What follows are 17 T cell receptor beta chains derived from one specimen sequenced in a study of T-cell reconstitution after alpha-beta-depleted transplantation in children. TCRbeta library construction was performed incorporating unique molecular identifiers. TCRdb re-derived calls from the PCR reads in MiXCR, one entry per CDR3 protein. Of around 680,000 distinct CDR3 sequences in the sample, approximately 16% are singletons; the top ten hold approximately 1%. The sequencing used PBMCs from the stem cell graft donor, collected from the stem cell graft. The source is a human donor who donated a stem cell graft to a child with acute myeloid leukemia.

V and J are TRBV11-1 and TRBJ2-3, with 8 bases matching TRBD1. The CDR3 has 18 amino acids. With 1 base clipped from V and 2 bases from J, the junction kept 11 bases outside the gene matches. CDR1 and CDR2 (germline): SGHAT, FQDESV (reference sequence). CDR3 nucleotide sequence: TGTGCCAGCAGCTTAGACAGGGGGAGGACTTACTTCACAGATACGCAGTATTTT. It encodes CASSLDRGRTYFTDTQYF.

The chain recombines TRBV7-2 with TRBJ1-6; perhaps TRBD1 as D (5 bases). The CDR3 extends over 17 amino acids. Per the germline V gene, CDR1 is SGHTA and CDR2 is FQGNSA. The V and J ends lost 3 bases and 7 bases respectively, with 19 bases between them. CDR3 loop: CASSFPLGAGKNSPLHF. The CDR3 nucleotides read TGTGCCAGCAGCTTTCCCTTAGGGGCAGGGAAGAATTCACCCCTCCACTTT. Full variable domain (outside the CDR3, taken from reference TRBV7-2 and TRBJ1-6): GAGVSQSPSNKVTEKGKDVELRCDPISGHTALYWYRQSLGQGLEFLIYFQGNSAPDKSGLPSDRFSAERTGGSVSTLTIQRTQQEDSAVYLCASSFPLGAGKNSPLHFGNGTRLTVT.

This clonotype has just a few counts. V is TRBV20-1 and J is TRBJ2-2; TRBD2 matches 9 bases. Germline V lookup: CDR1 DFQATT, CDR2 SNEGSKA (reference sequence). This CDR3 region has 15 residues. Trimming took 6 bases from V and 6 from J; bases not matched to a gene: 11. The DNA of the CDR3 is TGCAGTGCCCGACGGGGCGGGGGGGCCTCCGGGGAGCTGTTTTTT. This translates into CSARRGGGASGELFF.

This chain joins TRBV5-1 and TRBJ2-2, with D unresolved. The germline V and J ends were trimmed by 2 bases and 1 base, with 6 bases remaining between them. The CDR3 sequence is 14 residues long. The germline gives CDR1 SGHRS, CDR2 YFSETQ. CDR3 region: CASSFVRNTGELFF. As DNA, the CDR3 is TGCGCCAGCAGCTTCGTCAGGAACACCGGGGAGCTGTTTTTT.

The chain uses TRBV28 and TRBJ2-7; 9 bases fit TRBD1. The V gene's germline CDR1 is MDHEN and CDR2 SYDVKM. This CDR3 has 15 residues. V trimming: 5 bases; J trimming: 6 bases; junction bases outside the gene matches: 11. The CDR3 loop is CASSPRDRVFAEQYV. The CDR3, as DNA: TGTGCCAGCAGTCCTCGGGACAGGGTGTTTGCCGAGCAGTACGTC.

This clonotype was seen many times. CDR3 nucleotides: TGCAGTGCGCACGTAGCGGGGGAGGTCTTCTACGAGCAGTACTTC. Its translation is CSAHVAGEVFYEQYF. V usage is TRBV20-1 and J usage is TRBJ2-7, with TRBD2 matching over 9 bases. Per germline, CDR1 DFQATT and CDR2 SNEGSKA (reference sequence). The CDR3 runs to 15 residues. V lost 6 bases and J lost 3; bases outside the gene matches: 12.

This clonotype appeared many times. The chain recombines TRBV27 with TRBJ2-7, with TRBD1 as a possible D gene (6 bases). CDR1 and CDR2 from the germline V gene are MNHEY and SMNVEV (reference sequence). Trimming took off 4 bases at V and 0 bases at J, with 10 bases between the two ends. CDR3 size: 14 residues. The CDR3 protein is CASSWTANSYEQYV. DNA for the CDR3: TGTGCCAGCAGTTGGACAGCGAACTCCTACGAGCAGTACGTC.

This chain uses TRBV7-8 with TRBJ2-7; a possible D gene is TRBD2 (6 bases). Germline CDR1 SGHVS, CDR2 FQNEAQ. This CDR3 spans 15 amino acids. Trimming removed 5 bases from V and 0 bases from J, with 14 bases in between. CDR3 amino acids: CASSGGLPSSYEQYF. As DNA, the CDR3 is TGTGCCAGCAGCGGGGGACTTCCGAGCTCCTACGAGCAGTACTTC.

This clonotype appeared many times. The J gene is TRBJ2-7, the V gene TRBV20-1, with 9 nucleotides matching TRBD1. The length of the CDR3 is 15 residues. Trimming removed 6 bases from V and 7 bases from J; junction bases left unmatched: 16. Germline lookup yields CDR1 DFQATT and CDR2 SNEGSKA (reference sequence). Written as DNA, the CDR3 is TGCAGTGCCGTTACCGGGACAGGGTACGGGGAAGAGCAGTACTTC. This translates into CSAVTGTGYGEEQYF.

This clonotype was counted at least ten times. The chain uses TRBV20-1 and TRBJ1-2, with a possible D match to TRBD1 (6 bases). CDR3 length: 14 amino acids. Germline V lookup: CDR1 DFQATT, CDR2 SNEGSKA (reference sequence). V lost 3 bases, J lost 8 bases, and 19 bases lay in between. The CDR3 region has the DNA TGCAGTGCTAGCGCAGGGGTTGTGTTTGGCGGCTACACCTTC. This sequence encodes CSASAGVVFGGYTF.

There are a few counts of this clonotype. The V call is TRBV7-2, the J call TRBJ1-2, with unresolved D. This CDR3 is built from 11 residues. Germline V gene lookup returns CDR1 SGHTA and CDR2 FQGNSA. With 5 bases removed from V and 8 bases from J, the gap between germline ends came to 9 bases. In DNA, the CDR3 is TGTGCCAGCAGCAGAGAGTGGGGCTACACCTTC. Its translation: CASSREWGYTF.

This clonotype was observed a handful of times. J is TRBJ1-1 and V is TRBV6-2 or TRBV6-3; D unclear. Germline CDR1 reads MNHEY; CDR2 reads SVGEGT. The CDR3 loop spans 13 amino acids. Trimming left V 3 bases short and J 8 bases short, with 13 bases between. For the CDR3, the DNA is TGTGCCAGCAGTTATATCGAGTGGAGGGAAGCTTTCTTT. Translation: CASSYIEWREAFF.

The table lists this clonotype with many counts. This CDR3 reads CASTNRIGNTIYF. CDR3 coding DNA: TGTGCCAGCACCAATAGGATCGGAAACACCATATATTTT. This sequence joins TRBV12-3 or TRBV12-4 and TRBJ1-3; D unresolved. The V and J ends lost 7 bases and 4 bases respectively, with 11 bases between them. The CDR3 is 13 amino acids.

This clonotype was counted ten times or more. The chain's CDR3 is CSVSKTSGGIRYEQYF. The CDR3 DNA sequence: TGCAGCGTTTCTAAGACTAGCGGGGGGATTCGGTACGAGCAGTACTTC. This sequence joins TRBV29-1 and TRBJ2-7, with TRBD2 identical over 13 bases. The ends lost 5 bases at V and 4 bases at J; junction bases unmatched: 11. The CDR3 covers 16 residues. Germline V gene sequence: CDR1 SQVTM, CDR2 ANQGSEA.

A word on this clonotype: This sequence may be a read error, since a much larger clone differs from it by one base. Since no conserved phenylalanine or tryptophan closes the CDR3, a read error is the likely cause. This rearrangement joins TRBV10-3 to TRBJ1-2; D is perhaps TRBD1 (6 bases). V shed 6 bases and J shed 2 bases, with 16 bases lying between them. The germline gives CDR1 ENHRY, CDR2 SYGVKD. The CDR3 length is 15 residues. The CDR3 here is CAIRGWGGWNYGYTS. The CDR3 nucleotides read TGTGCCATCAGGGGCTGGGGGGGCTGGAACTATGGCTACACCTCC.

The chain has TRBV7-2 and TRBJ1-2, with no clear D. Germline-derived CDR1 and CDR2 are SGHTA and FQGNSA. CDR3 length: 14 residues. V was cut by 2 bases and J by 1 base, with 8 bases left in between. CDR3: CASSLSTVNYGYTF. The CDR3 DNA reads as TGTGCCAGCAGCTTAAGTACGGTTAACTATGGCTACACCTTC.

A few counts support this clonotype. The chain links TRBV20-1 to TRBJ2-1; 16 nucleotides align to TRBD2. The V gene end was trimmed by 1 base and the J gene end by 5 bases; junction bases not matched to a gene: 14. CDR3 size: 20 residues. Germline V gene data show CDR1 as DFQATT and CDR2 as SNEGSKA (reference sequence). The CDR3 DNA reads as TGCAGTGCTAGAGCCCTAGCCGGGACTAGCGGGGGGGCCTTCAACAATGAGCAGTTCTTC. Translation: CSARALAGTSGGAFNNEQFF.